This T cell receptor beta chain was identified in a study of cytomegalovirus exposure and HLA in healthy donors. 13 Jbeta primers and 60 Vbeta primers were used for the PCR. Using immunoSEQ multiplex PCR, the repertoire was profiled, and TCRdb retains in-frame clones only, with some absent. This table has about 160,000 clones, 65% to 85% appearing once. This clone occurred once. This CDR3 is 13 amino acids long. V lost 4 bases and J lost 8, with 15 bases in between. Germline lookup yields CDR1 SGHDT and CDR2 YYEEEE. The receptor comes from a male donor in good health and CMV-seropositive. The sample consisted of PBMCs. This chain joins TRBV5-6 and TRBJ1-2; D uncertain. CDR3 sequence reads: CASSLELRSGYTF. In DNA, the CDR3 is TGTGCCAGCAGCCTGGAGTTGCGATCCGGCTACACCTTC.